This TCR beta chain was recorded in a study of CD8+CD57+ T cells in acquired aplastic anemia. Turning to the study itself: DNA from sorted CD4+ and CD8+ cells averaged approximately 2.9 ug.

This CDR3 spans 13 amino acids. Germline CDR1 reads SEHNR; CDR2 reads FQNEAQ (reference sequence). The ends were cut back, 2 bases at V and 4 bases at J, with 8 bases in the middle. The use of genomic DNA as template underpinned the TCR beta VDJ and CDR3 profiling. MiXCR, applied by TCRdb to the reads, yields one record per CDR3 protein. The data show 200,000 or so distinct CDR3 sequences, with under 70% seen just once and approximately 44% held by the top ten. The chain joins TRBV7-9 to TRBJ1-1; no reliable D call. The receptor's source is a human donor with severe aplastic anemia or a healthy control (not recorded which). The sequencing input was sorted CD4+, CD8+, or CD8+CD57+ T cells (not recorded which) from PBMCs. The CDR3 region has the DNA TGTGCCAGCAGCTTAACAAGTATCACTGAAGCTTTCTTT. Translating it yields CASSLTSITEAFF.